The 26 T cell receptor beta chains reported below all come from one sample, sequenced in a study of shared clonotypes between healthy human individuals. Assay used: immunoSEQ multiplex PCR; TCRdb lists only in-frame clones, some missing. The table has more than 900,000 clones, around 78% seen once. Sequenced input: memory CD4+ T cells from PBMCs. The subset denotes: CD45RA-negative fraction. These receptors came from a man aged 18 to 35 in good health. Some clones in this sample may be carry-over from other donors' samples.

This clone was counted only a few times. The rearrangement uses TRBV10-3 and TRBJ1-1; 7 nucleotides match TRBD1. V gave up 6 bases and J gave up 3 bases; unmatched junction bases: 7. The V gene's germline CDR1 is ENHRY and CDR2 SYGVKD. This CDR3 has 14 amino acids. CDR3 in amino acids: CAIRPTGIDTEAFF. Here the CDR3 DNA reads TGTGCCATCAGACCGACAGGGATCGACACTGAAGCTTTCTTT.

The chain has TRBV6-1 and TRBJ1-2, with 9 bases fitting TRBD1. The V and J ends lost 2 bases and 7 bases, in that order; junction bases with no gene match: 2. Germline V CDR1 and CDR2: MNHNS, SASEGT. CDR3 size: 13 residues. The CDR3 bases are TGTGCCAGCAGTGAACTGACAGGGGGTGGCTACACCTTC. Encoded protein: CASSELTGGGYTF.

The chain is built from TRBV15 and TRBJ1-5; the D is unclear. Trimming took off 0 bases at V and 1 base at J, with 7 bases between the two ends. Germline assignment: CDR1 LNHNV and CDR2 YYDKDF (reference sequence). The CDR3 has 15 residues. The CDR3: CATSRDPFSNQPQHF. The CDR3 DNA is TGTGCCACCAGCAGAGACCCATTCAGCAATCAGCCCCAGCATTTT.

Notes on this clone: A far larger clone is just one base off, so this is likely a read error. The V call is TRBV6-5, the J call TRBJ1-2, with TRBD1 matching 7 bases. Germline V gives CDR1 MNHEY, CDR2 SVGAGI. V shed 5 bases, J shed 6 bases, and the junction held 12 bases outside the gene matches. The CDR3 is made up of 15 amino acids. The CDR3 loop is CASSVSRDSAHGYTF. In DNA, the CDR3 is TGTGCCAGCAGTGTTAGCCGGGACAGTGCCCATGGCTACACCTTC.

The chain couples TRBV30 to TRBJ1-2, with D unresolved. V lost 2 bases and J lost 4, with 8 bases in between. The CDR3 length is 12 residues. The germline gives CDR1 GTSNPN, CDR2 SVGIG (reference sequence). CDR3 residues: CAWSLNAYGYTF. In nucleotides, the CDR3 is TGTGCCTGGAGTTTAAATGCCTATGGCTACACCTTC.

The gene calls are TRBV9 and TRBJ1-3, with 7 bases matching TRBD1. Germline trimming cut 3 bases from V and 3 bases from J; bases unmatched to any gene: 3. The CDR3 length is 14 residues. The V gene's germline CDR1 is SGDLS and CDR2 YYNGEE. The CDR3 sequence: CASSEGASGNTIYF. CDR3 coding DNA: TGTGCCAGCAGCGAGGGGGCGAGTGGAAACACCATATATTTT. The variable domain in full, completed from reference TRBV9 and TRBJ1-3, reads DSGVTQTPKHLITATGQRVTLRCSPRSGDLSVYWYQQSLDQGLQFLIQYYNGEERAKGNILERFSAQQFPDLHSELNLSSLELGDSALYFCASSEGASGNTIYFGEGSWLTVV.

In this sample, this clone turned up a few times. This same CDR3 is encoded by further DNA sequences in the sample. The chain links TRBV20-1 to TRBJ1-2; D is unresolved. The CDR3 has 11 amino acids. Germline V gene lookup returns CDR1 DFQATT and CDR2 SNEGSKA (reference sequence). V lost 6 bases, J lost 2 bases, and 7 bases lay in between. This CDR3 reads CSARPNYGYTF. CDR3 bases: TGCAGTGCCCGGCCCAACTATGGCTACACCTTC.

This clone has a handful of counts. The chain has TRBV5-6 and TRBJ2-5; 8 positions match TRBD2. The assigned J gene may be wrong: the sequence end matches TRBJ2-7 better. CDR3 length equals 14 residues. Germline CDR1 SGHDT, CDR2 YYEEEE. The CDR3 bases are TGTGCCAGCAGCTTGTTTGCGGGAGGATACGAGCAGTACTTC. It encodes CASSLFAGGYEQYF.

The chain recombines TRBV2 with TRBJ2-7; 7 bases align to TRBD1. The CDR3 is 16 amino acids. The trim removed 6 bases at V and 3 bases at J, leaving 14 bases unmatched. Germline V gives CDR1 SNHLY, CDR2 FYNNEI. The CDR3 nucleotides are TGTGCCAGCAGATCGTGGGGGAGACAGGGCAACTACGAGCAGTACTTC. This codes for CASRSWGRQGNYEQYF.

This sequence joins TRBV5-1 and TRBJ1-1, with D unresolved. The CDR3 contains 13 residues. Germline V lookup: CDR1 SGHRS, CDR2 YFSETQ. Trimming took 4 bases from V and 2 from J, leaving 9 bases between them. The chain's CDR3 is CASSPAVNTEAFF. CDR3 coding DNA: TGCGCCAGCAGCCCCGCGGTAAACACTGAAGCTTTCTTT.

The CDR3 protein is CASSSPGGLEKLFF. Here the CDR3 DNA reads TGTGCCAGCAGTTCCCCGGGAGGGTTGGAAAAACTGTTTTTT. The gene calls are TRBV28 and TRBJ1-4; D remains unclear. The CDR3 totals 14 residues. Germline lookup yields CDR1 MDHEN and CDR2 SYDVKM. V was trimmed by 4 bases and J by 8 bases, leaving 14 bases between them.

The chain couples TRBV11-2 to TRBJ2-1, with a tentative D call TRBD1 (6 bases). This CDR3 spans 15 amino acids. From germline, CDR1 is SGHAT and CDR2 FQNNGV. V shed 4 bases and J shed 4 bases, with 14 bases lying between them. As DNA, the CDR3 is TGTGCCAGCAGCTCCGGGACACAGATGTACAATGAGCAGTTCTTC. Protein: CASSSGTQMYNEQFF.

This clone was picked up many times. The chain couples TRBV2 to TRBJ2-5, with TRBD1 matching 7 bases. J gave up 2 bases and V 7 bases, and 4 bases lay outside the gene matches. The CDR3 contains 13 residues. Germline V gene sequence: CDR1 SNHLY, CDR2 FYNNEI. The CDR3: CASIKDRQETQYF. The CDR3 DNA is TGTGCCAGCATCAAGGACAGGCAAGAGACCCAGTACTTC.

The rearrangement links TRBV5-1 to TRBJ2-5, with D maybe TRBD2 (6 bases). Looked up from germline, CDR1 is SGHRS and CDR2 is YFSETQ. V shed 3 bases and J shed 2 bases, with 14 bases lying between them. The CDR3 is 15 amino acids. The CDR3 DNA reads TGCGCCAGCAGCTCCAGAGGCGGGGTTCAAGAGACCCAGTACTTC. Translated, it gives CASSSRGGVQETQYF. Filled out from reference TRBV5-1 and TRBJ2-5, the complete variable domain reads KAGVTQTPRYLIKTRGQQVTLSCSPISGHRSVSWYQQTPGQGLQFLFEYFSETQRNKGNFPGRFSGRQFSNSRSEMNVSTLELGDSALYLCASSSRGGVQETQYFGPGTRLLVL.

The chain uses TRBV15 and TRBJ2-7, with D perhaps given as TRBD1 or TRBD2 (5 bases each). V gave up 0 bases and J gave up 7 bases, with 19 bases separating them. The CDR3 totals 16 residues. Germline-derived CDR1 and CDR2 are LNHNV and YYDKDF (reference sequence). In nucleotides, the CDR3 is TGTGCCACCAGCAGAGAAACCGGGACCTCATGGGGAGAGCAGTACTTC. Translation: CATSRETGTSWGEQYF.

This chain links TRBV5-4 with TRBJ2-1, with 8 bases that match TRBD2. Per the germline V gene, CDR1 is SGHNT and CDR2 is YYREEE (reference sequence). With V trimmed by 4 bases and J by 6 bases, 12 bases remained unmatched. The CDR3 consists of 16 residues. In DNA form, the CDR3 reads TGTGCCAGCAGCCGGCCGGCGGGAGGTCCAGGCAATGAGCAGTTCTTC. Its translation: CASSRPAGGPGNEQFF.

DNA of the CDR3: TGCGCCAGCAGCCCTCTAGCGGGAGTGACCTACGAGCAGTACTTC. It specifies CASSPLAGVTYEQYF. The V gene is TRBV5-1, the J gene TRBJ2-7; 10 bases are shared with TRBD2. V was clipped by 4 bases and J by 2 bases; unmatched bases: 6. Germline CDR1 reads SGHRS; CDR2 reads YFSETQ. The CDR3 is 15 residues long.

The chain recombines TRBV6-5 with TRBJ1-4, with D perhaps matching TRBD1 (5 bases). Trimming took 8 bases from V and 6 from J, leaving 19 bases between them. CDR3 length equals 15 residues. CDR1 is MNHEY and CDR2 is SVGAGI in the germline V gene. For the CDR3, the DNA is TGTGCCAGCTCACGGGGGGATAGGTCGGATGAAAAACTGTTTTTT. Translation: CASSRGDRSDEKLFF.

The CDR3 is CASSFGQGRGYTF. CDR3 DNA: TGTGCCAGCAGCTTCGGACAGGGAAGGGGCTACACCTTC. The rearrangement joins TRBV7-2 to TRBJ1-2; TRBD1 aligns across 8 bases. V lost 3 bases and J lost 8; bases outside the gene matches: 5. Per the germline V gene, CDR1 is SGHTA and CDR2 is FQGNSA. CDR3 size: 13 residues.

A single count supports this clone. The chain carries TRBV28 and TRBJ1-5, with D tentatively TRBD1 (5 bases). Germline V lookup: CDR1 MDHEN, CDR2 SYDVKM. This CDR3 is built from 16 residues. Between the trimmed V and J ends, which lost 5 bases and 1 base, there was a span of 15 bases. The CDR3 region is CASSPEGQGSNQPQHF. CDR3 sequence (DNA): TGTGCCAGCAGTCCCGAGGGGCAGGGAAGCAATCAGCCCCAGCATTTT. Full variable domain (rest looked up from reference TRBV28 and TRBJ1-5): DVKVTQSSRYLVKRTGEKVFLECVQDMDHENMFWYRQDPGLGLRLIYFSYDVKMKEKGDIPEGYSVSREKKERFSLILESASTNQTSMYLCASSPEGQGSNQPQHFGDGTRLSIL.

The rearrangement joins TRBV5-1 to TRBJ2-1; 9 bases agree with TRBD2. V was clipped by 4 bases and J by 8 bases; unmatched bases: 10. CDR3 length equals 15 residues. Germline V CDR1 and CDR2: SGHRS, YFSETQ. The chain's CDR3 is CASSLQAGGLHEQFF. The CDR3 DNA follows: TGCGCCAGCAGCCTACAAGCGGGAGGTCTACATGAGCAGTTCTTC.

The gene calls are TRBV14 and TRBJ2-7; 12 bases are a match to TRBD2. The CDR3 sequence is 15 residues long. The V gene end was trimmed by 2 bases and the J gene end by 9 bases; junction bases not matched to a gene: 8. Germline V lookup: CDR1 SGHDN, CDR2 FVKESK. The CDR3 reads CASSQMGLAGVTQYF. The CDR3 nucleotides read TGTGCCAGCAGCCAAATGGGACTAGCGGGTGTGACGCAGTACTTC.

As for this clone: The identical CDR3 is also encoded by other nucleotide sequences in the sample. This chain uses TRBV5-1 with TRBJ2-5; D not certain. Looked up from germline, CDR1 is SGHRS and CDR2 is YFSETQ. Trimming shortened V by 4 bases and J by 3 bases, and 10 bases separated the two germline ends. The CDR3 runs to 13 residues. The CDR3 nucleotides are TGCGCCAGCAGCCCTTCCGTAGAAGAGACCCAGTACTTC. This encodes CASSPSVEETQYF.

The V gene is TRBV19, the J gene TRBJ1-1; 8 bases are a match to TRBD1. V lost 4 bases to trimming and J lost 7 bases; unmatched junction nucleotides: 8. CDR1 and CDR2 from the germline V gene are LNHDA and SQIVND (reference sequence). The CDR3 is 14 residues long. Here the CDR3 reads CASSTGTGFHEAFF. DNA for the CDR3: TGTGCCAGTAGTACAGGGACAGGATTTCATGAAGCTTTCTTT.

The rearrangement joins TRBV18 to TRBJ2-1, with D perhaps being TRBD1 or TRBD2 (5 bases each). Germline V lookup: CDR1 KGHSH, CDR2 LQKENI. V was clipped by 3 bases and J by 7 bases, with 13 bases between them. The CDR3 runs 14 residues. CDR3 amino acids: CASSPIRDGNEQFF. Written as DNA, the CDR3 is TGTGCCAGCTCACCCATAAGGGACGGGAATGAGCAGTTCTTC.

The chain links TRBV7-3 to TRBJ1-5, with D tentatively TRBD1 (6 bases). V shed 6 bases and J shed 7 bases, with 13 bases lying between them. Germline V CDR1 and CDR2: SGHTA, FQGTGA. This CDR3 is built from 13 residues. This CDR3 reads CASSTGLGQPQHF. DNA of the CDR3: TGTGCCAGCAGTACAGGGCTGGGCCAGCCCCAGCATTTT. The complete variable domain, with remaining parts taken from reference TRBV7-3 and TRBJ1-5, reads GAGVSQTPSNKVTEKGKYVELRCDPISGHTALYWYRQSLGQGPEFLIYFQGTGAADDSGLPNDRFFAVRPEGSVSTLKIQRTERGDSAVYLCASSTGLGQPQHFGDGTRLSIL.